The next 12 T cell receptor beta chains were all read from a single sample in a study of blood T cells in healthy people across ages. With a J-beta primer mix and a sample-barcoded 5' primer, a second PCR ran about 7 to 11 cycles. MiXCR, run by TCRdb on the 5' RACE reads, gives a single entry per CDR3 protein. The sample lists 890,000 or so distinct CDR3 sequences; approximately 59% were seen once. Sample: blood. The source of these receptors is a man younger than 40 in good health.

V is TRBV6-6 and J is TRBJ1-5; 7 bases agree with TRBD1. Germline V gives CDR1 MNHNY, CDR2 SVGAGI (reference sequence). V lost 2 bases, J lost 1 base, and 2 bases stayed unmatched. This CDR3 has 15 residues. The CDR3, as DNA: TGTGCCAGCAGTTACGGGGACAGAAGCAATCAGCCCCAGCATTTT. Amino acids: CASSYGDRSNQPQHF.

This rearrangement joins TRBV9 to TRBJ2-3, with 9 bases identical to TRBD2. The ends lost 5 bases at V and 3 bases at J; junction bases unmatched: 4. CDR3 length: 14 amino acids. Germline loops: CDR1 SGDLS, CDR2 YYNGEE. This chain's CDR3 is CASSVGLATDTQYF. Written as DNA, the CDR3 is TGTGCCAGCAGTGTGGGACTAGCAACAGATACGCAGTATTTT.

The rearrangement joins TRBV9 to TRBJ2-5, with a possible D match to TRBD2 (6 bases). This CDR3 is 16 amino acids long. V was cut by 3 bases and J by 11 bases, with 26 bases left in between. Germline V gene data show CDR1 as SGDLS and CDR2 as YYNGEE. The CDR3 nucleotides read TGTGCCAGCAGCGCAAGCCCAGCGGGCTCCACCTACGGGCAGTACTTC. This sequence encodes CASSASPAGSTYGQYF.

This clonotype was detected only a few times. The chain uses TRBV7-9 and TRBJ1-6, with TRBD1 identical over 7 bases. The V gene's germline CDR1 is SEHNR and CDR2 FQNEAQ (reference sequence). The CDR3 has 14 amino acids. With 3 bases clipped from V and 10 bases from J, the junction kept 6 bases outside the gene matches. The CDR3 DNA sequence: TGTGCCAGCAGCTTGACAGGGTTAGGCTCACCCCTCCACTTT. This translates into CASSLTGLGSPLHF.

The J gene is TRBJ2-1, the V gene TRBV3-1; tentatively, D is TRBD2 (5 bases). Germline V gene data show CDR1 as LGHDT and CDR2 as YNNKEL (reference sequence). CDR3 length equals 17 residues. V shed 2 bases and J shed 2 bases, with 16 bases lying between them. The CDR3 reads CASSQFGPGYTYNEQFF. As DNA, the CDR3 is TGTGCCAGCAGCCAATTTGGGCCGGGGTACACCTACAATGAGCAGTTCTTC.

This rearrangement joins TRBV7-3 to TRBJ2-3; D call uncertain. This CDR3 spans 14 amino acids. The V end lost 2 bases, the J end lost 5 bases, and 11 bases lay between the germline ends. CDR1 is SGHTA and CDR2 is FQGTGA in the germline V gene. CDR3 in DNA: TGTGCCAGCAGCTTAGCCTCCTCCGTAGATACGCAGTATTTT. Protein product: CASSLASSVDTQYF.

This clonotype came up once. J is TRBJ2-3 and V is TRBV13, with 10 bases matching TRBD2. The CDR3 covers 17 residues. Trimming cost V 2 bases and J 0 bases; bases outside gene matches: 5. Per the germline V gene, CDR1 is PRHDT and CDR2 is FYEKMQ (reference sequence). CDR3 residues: CASSLNLAGVSTDTQYF. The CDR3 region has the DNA TGTGCCAGCAGCTTAAACCTAGCGGGGGTTAGCACAGATACGCAGTATTTT.

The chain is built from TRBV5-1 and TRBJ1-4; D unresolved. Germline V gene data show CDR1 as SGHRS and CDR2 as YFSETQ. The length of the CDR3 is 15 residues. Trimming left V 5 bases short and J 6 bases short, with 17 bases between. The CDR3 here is CASRTEQLIDEKLFF. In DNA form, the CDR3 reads TGCGCCAGCAGAACGGAACAGCTTATAGATGAAAAACTGTTTTTT.

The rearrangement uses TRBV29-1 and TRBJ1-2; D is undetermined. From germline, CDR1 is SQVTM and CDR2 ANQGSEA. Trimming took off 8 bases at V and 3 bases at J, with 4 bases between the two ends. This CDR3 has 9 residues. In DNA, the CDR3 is TGCAGCTCCCACTATGGCTACACCTTC. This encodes CSSHYGYTF. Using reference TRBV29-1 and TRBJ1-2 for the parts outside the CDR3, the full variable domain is SAVISQKPSRDICQRGTSLTIQCQVDSQVTMMFWYRQQPGQSLTLIATANQGSEATYESGFVIDKFPISRPNLTFSTLTVSNMSPEDSSIYLCSSHYGYTFGSGTRLTVV.

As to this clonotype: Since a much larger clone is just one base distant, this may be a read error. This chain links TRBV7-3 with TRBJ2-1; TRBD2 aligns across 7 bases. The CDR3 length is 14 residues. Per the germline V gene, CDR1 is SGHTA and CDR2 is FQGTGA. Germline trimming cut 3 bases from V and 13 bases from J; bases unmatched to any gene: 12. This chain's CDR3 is CASSLGGIRETQFF. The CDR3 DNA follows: TGTGCCAGCAGCTTGGGGGGGATACGAGAGACCCAGTTCTTC.

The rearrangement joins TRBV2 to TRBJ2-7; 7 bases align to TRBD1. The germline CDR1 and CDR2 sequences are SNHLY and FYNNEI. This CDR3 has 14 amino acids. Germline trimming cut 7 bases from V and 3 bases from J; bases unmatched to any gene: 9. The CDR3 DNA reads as TGTGCCAGCACCCTCAGGACAGGCAACTACGAGCAGTACTTC. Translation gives CASTLRTGNYEQYF.

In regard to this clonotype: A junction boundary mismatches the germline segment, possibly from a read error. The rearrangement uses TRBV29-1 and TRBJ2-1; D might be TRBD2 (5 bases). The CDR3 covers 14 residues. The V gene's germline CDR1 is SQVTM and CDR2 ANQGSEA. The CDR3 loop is CSVEVGVTYNERFF. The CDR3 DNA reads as TGCAGCGTTGAAGTCGGGGTTACTTACAATGAGCGGTTCTTC.